The 20 T cell receptor beta chains presented below share a single source sample, sequenced in a study of Graves' ophthalmopathy and Graves' hyperthyroidism. The sequenced template was RNA, covering the TCR beta CDR3 region. HTBI primers were used in a first-round RT-PCR, which preceded a second-round multiplex PCR. MiXCR, run by TCRdb on the multiplex PCR reads, gives a single entry per CDR3 protein. Here the sample spans 400,000 to 450,000 distinct CDR3 sequences, around 20% being singletons. The sequencing input was peripheral blood. Receptors were obtained from a woman under 30 with stable Graves' hyperthyroidism.

This clonotype was picked up many times. The chain uses TRBV10-3 and TRBJ2-7; TRBD2 matches at 11 bases. The trim removed 2 bases at V and 2 bases at J, leaving 2 bases unmatched. CDR3 length: 15 amino acids. Germline CDR1 and CDR2: ENHRY and SYGVKD. The CDR3 DNA reads TGTGCCATCAGTGAGACACTAGCGGGAGCCTACGAGCAGTACTTC. As protein: CAISETLAGAYEQYF.

Worth noting for this clonotype: A much larger clone lies a single base off, so this may be a read error. This chain joins TRBV6-1 and TRBJ1-1; TRBD1 is a possible D gene (5 bases). The CDR3 covers 15 residues. Germline values: CDR1 MNHNS, CDR2 SASEGT. The CDR3 spells CASSEDARWGTESFF. The CDR3 region has the DNA TGTGCCAGCAGTGAAGACGCCAGGTGGGGCACTGAATCTTTCTTT.

The table lists this clonotype with many counts. This chain connects TRBV7-2 to TRBJ2-5; D not resolved. The CDR3 length is 12 residues. Germline V gives CDR1 SGHTA, CDR2 FQGNSA. Trimming pared 4 bases from V and 6 bases from J, leaving 9 bases between. In nucleotides, the CDR3 is TGTGCCAGCAGCTCCCCGGATAAGACCCAGTACTTC. Its translation is CASSSPDKTQYF.

This clonotype was seen at least ten times. This chain links TRBV4-1 with TRBJ2-5; TRBD2 matches at 9 bases. The V gene's germline CDR1 is MGHRA and CDR2 YSYEKL. With 1 base clipped from V and 7 bases from J, the junction kept 7 bases outside the gene matches. The CDR3 totals 15 residues. In nucleotides, the CDR3 is TGCGCCAGCAGCCAAGCGCCCAGCGGGGGGATGACCCAGTACTTC. Translation gives CASSQAPSGGMTQYF.

This clonotype was seen at least ten times. The chain carries TRBV10-3 and TRBJ1-5; D is unresolved. This CDR3 region has 13 residues. The V end was cut by 3 bases, the J end by 3 bases, with 6 bases between. CDR1 is ENHRY, CDR2 SYGVKD, per germline. The CDR3 region is CAISDEINQPQHF. In DNA, the CDR3 is TGTGCCATCAGTGACGAGATCAATCAGCCCCAGCATTTT.

This clonotype has at least ten counts. V usage is TRBV30 and J usage is TRBJ2-7; D ambiguous. Germline loops: CDR1 GTSNPN, CDR2 SVGIG (reference sequence). The ends were cut back, 0 bases at V and 5 bases at J, with 5 bases in the middle. CDR3 length equals 11 residues. The CDR3 sequence: CAWSVRDEQYF. The DNA of the CDR3 is TGTGCCTGGAGTGTACGCGACGAGCAGTACTTC.

At least ten counts were recorded for this clonotype. This chain uses TRBV6-2 or TRBV6-3 with TRBJ2-7; D tentatively reads TRBD1 or TRBD2 (5 bases each). Germline V gene data show CDR1 as MNHEY and CDR2 as SVGEGT. The CDR3 runs to 15 residues. Trimming pared 2 bases from V and 4 bases from J, leaving 15 bases between. The CDR3: CASSYLRRERYEQYF. The CDR3 bases are TGTGCCAGCAGTTACCTGCGCAGGGAGAGGTACGAGCAGTACTTC.

There are many counts of this clonotype. The chain is built from TRBV20-1 and TRBJ1-6; D not resolved. The V and J ends lost 2 bases and 5 bases respectively, with 16 bases between them. This CDR3 is 16 amino acids long. The V gene's germline CDR1 is DFQATT and CDR2 SNEGSKA (reference sequence). The CDR3 DNA sequence: TGCAGTGCTAGAATCGACAAGAGAGCCGATAATTCACCCCTCCACTTT. This translates into CSARIDKRADNSPLHF.

This clonotype was seen at least ten times. This chain's CDR3 is CATSALDRTGTYEQYF. The CDR3 DNA follows: TGTGCCACCAGTGCCCTCGATCGGACAGGGACCTACGAGCAGTACTTC. This sequence joins TRBV24-1 and TRBJ2-7; 8 positions agree with TRBD1. The CDR3 has 16 residues. The trim removed 5 bases at V and 2 bases at J, leaving 10 bases unmatched. The germline V gene has CDR1 KGHDR and CDR2 SFDVKD.

In this sample, this clonotype turned up many times. The rearrangement links TRBV2 to TRBJ2-5; unclear D gene. V was pared by 0 bases and J by 5 bases, with 10 bases between. This CDR3 spans 14 amino acids. CDR1 and CDR2 from the germline V gene are SNHLY and FYNNEI. The CDR3 DNA follows: TGTGCCAGCAGTGAAGCTCCCCGGCTGGAGACCCAGTACTTC. Translation gives CASSEAPRLETQYF.

This clonotype was seen ten or more times. The rearrangement uses TRBV4-2 and TRBJ1-6; D call uncertain. Germline assignment: CDR1 LGHNA and CDR2 YNFKEQ. CDR3 length: 16 residues. Trimming pared 0 bases from V and 7 bases from J, leaving 13 bases between. The CDR3 DNA reads as TGTGCCAGCAGCCAAGATCCTGCCGGACCCAATTCACCCCTCCACTTT. Translating gives CASSQDPAGPNSPLHF.

Only a few counts were recorded for this clonotype. This chain joins TRBV10-3 and TRBJ1-5; TRBD1 matches 12 bases. With V trimmed by 10 bases and J by 6 bases, 10 bases remained unmatched. The CDR3 contains 15 residues. The germline CDR1 and CDR2 sequences are ENHRY and SYGVKD. The CDR3 sequence: CATSPGQGAFQPQHF. In nucleotides, the CDR3 is TGTGCCACCTCGCCGGGACAGGGGGCGTTTCAGCCCCAGCATTTT.

This clonotype was picked up many times. The V gene is TRBV28, the J gene TRBJ1-6; TRBD1 matches 7 bases. CDR1 MDHEN and CDR2 SYDVKM come from the germline V gene. The CDR3 has 14 amino acids. V gave up 6 bases and J gave up 10 bases; unmatched junction bases: 9. The CDR3: CASRIGTETSPLHF. Here the CDR3 DNA reads TGTGCCAGCAGGATCGGGACAGAGACATCACCCCTCCACTTT. The full variable domain, its missing parts supplied by reference TRBV28 and TRBJ1-6, is DVKVTQSSRYLVKRTGEKVFLECVQDMDHENMFWYRQDPGLGLRLIYFSYDVKMKEKGDIPEGYSVSREKKERFSLILESASTNQTSMYLCASRIGTETSPLHFGNGTRLTVT.

Remarks on this clonotype: A read error may explain this, as a much larger clone is one base away. This rearrangement joins TRBV11-2 to TRBJ1-1; perhaps TRBD1 as D (5 bases). The CDR3 consists of 15 residues. Germline assignment: CDR1 SGHAT and CDR2 FQNNGV. CDR3 DNA sequence: TGTGCCAGCAGCTTAGAGGGGCGGATGAACACTGAATCTTTCTTT. Its protein product is CASSLEGRMNTESFF.

V gene TRBV5-1 combines with J gene TRBJ1-1, with 8 bases matching TRBD1. Trimming at V came to 5 bases and at J to 0 bases, leaving 9 bases not matched to a gene. Germline V CDR1 and CDR2: SGHRS, YFSETQ. This CDR3 has 16 amino acids. CDR3 region: CASRAGQGAVNTEAFF. For the CDR3, the DNA is TGCGCCAGCAGAGCGGGGCAGGGGGCTGTGAACACTGAAGCTTTCTTT.

This clonotype was seen at least ten times. Compared with germline, one end of the junction differs, possibly owing to a read error. V and J are TRBV6-1 and TRBJ2-4; 7 bases agree with TRBD2. There are 14 residues in the CDR3. Germline CDR1 is MNHNS and CDR2 is SASEGT. CDR3 protein: CASRGGLAKNIKYF. DNA of the CDR3: TGTGCCAGCAGGGGGGGGTTGGCCAAAAACATTAAGTACTTC.

This clonotype has at least ten counts. V is TRBV9 and J is TRBJ2-5; 9 bases agree with TRBD2. Germline V gene lookup returns CDR1 SGDLS and CDR2 YYNGEE. Trimming at V came to 3 bases and at J to 2 bases, leaving 5 bases not matched to a gene. The CDR3 length is 15 residues. CDR3 coding DNA: TGTGCCAGCAGCGGGGGACTAGCTGAACAAGAGACCCAGTACTTC. Amino acid sequence: CASSGGLAEQETQYF.

This clonotype was seen repeatedly, ten times or more. V and J are TRBV6-2 or TRBV6-3 and TRBJ1-5; D uncertain. V lost 0 bases and J lost 6, with 6 bases in between. From germline, CDR1 is MNHEY and CDR2 SVGEGT. The CDR3 is made up of 13 amino acids. CDR3 sequence (DNA): TGTGCCAGCAGTTACTCGGAAGGTCAGCCCCAGCATTTT. This codes for CASSYSEGQPQHF.

This clonotype was seen many times. The gene calls are TRBV19 and TRBJ2-7, with D maybe TRBD1 (7 bases). The germline V gene encodes CDR1 LNHDA and CDR2 SQIVND (reference sequence). V shed 4 bases and J shed 2 bases, with 21 bases lying between them. The CDR3 contains 17 residues. CDR3 amino acids: CASSKPSRGRGTYEQYF. CDR3 in DNA: TGTGCCAGTAGTAAACCATCGAGGGGGCGGGGAACCTACGAGCAGTACTTC. The full variable domain, with the rest looked up from reference TRBV19 and TRBJ2-7, is DGGITQSPKYLFRKEGQNVTLSCEQNLNHDAMYWYRQDPGQGLRLIYYSQIVNDFQKGDIAEGYSVSREKKESFPLTVTSAQKNPTAFYLCASSKPSRGRGTYEQYFGPGTRLTVT.

Details on this clonotype: At one of its ends the junction is not consistent with the germline gene, which may arise from a read error. The chain uses TRBV7-2 and TRBJ1-1, with D hard to call. This CDR3 is built from 13 residues. Germline V lookup: CDR1 SGHTA, CDR2 FQGNSA. The DNA for the CDR3 is TGTGCCAGCAGCTTAAGCGGTAACACTGAAGTTTTCTTT. Its protein is CASSLSGNTEVFF.